This T cell receptor beta chain appears in the sequencing data of a study of blood T cell repertoires in COVID-19. About the research overall: Samples representing acute and convalescent COVID-19 were sourced from the United States, Italy and Spain.

Per the original methods: Quantification of nucleated cells was approximated via reference gene primer amplification. Using immunoSEQ multiplex PCR, the repertoire was profiled, and TCRdb retains in-frame clones only, with some absent. The DNA gave D and trimming, while V, J and clone size come from that table. This table holds just under 60,000 clones, approximately 84% found once. Germline lookup yields CDR1 SGHNT and CDR2 YYREEE (reference sequence). Trimming removed 2 bases from V and 5 bases from J; junction bases left unmatched: 2. The CDR3 has 13 residues. The clonotype comes from a man of 80 years or more with COVID-19, enrolled during active disease. What was sequenced was peripheral blood. The chain employs TRBV5-4 and TRBJ2-7; 9 bases agree with TRBD1. CDR3 nucleotide sequence: TGTGCCAGCAGCTTCCGGGACAGGGACGAGCAGTACGTC. Protein: CASSFRDRDEQYV.